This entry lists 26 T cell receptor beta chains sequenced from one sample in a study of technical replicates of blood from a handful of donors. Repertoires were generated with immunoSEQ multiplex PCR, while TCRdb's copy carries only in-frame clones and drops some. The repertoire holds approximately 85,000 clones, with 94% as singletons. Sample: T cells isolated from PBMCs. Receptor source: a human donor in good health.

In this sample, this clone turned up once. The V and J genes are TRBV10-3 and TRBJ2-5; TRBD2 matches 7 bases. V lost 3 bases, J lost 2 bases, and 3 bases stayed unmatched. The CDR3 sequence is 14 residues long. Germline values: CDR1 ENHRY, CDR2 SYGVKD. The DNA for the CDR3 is TGTGCCATCAGTGATTTGCGGGGGCAAGAGACCCAGTACTTC. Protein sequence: CAISDLRGQETQYF.

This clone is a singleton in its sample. DNA of the CDR3: TGTGCCAGCAGCGAGATGACTGCGGGGGGCTCCTACAATGAGCAGTTCTTC. It encodes CASSEMTAGGSYNEQFF. The chain uses TRBV28 and TRBJ2-1; 8 nucleotides line up with TRBD2. V lost 6 bases and J lost 0; bases outside the gene matches: 10. CDR3 length: 17 amino acids. Germline V gene lookup returns CDR1 MDHEN and CDR2 SYDVKM.

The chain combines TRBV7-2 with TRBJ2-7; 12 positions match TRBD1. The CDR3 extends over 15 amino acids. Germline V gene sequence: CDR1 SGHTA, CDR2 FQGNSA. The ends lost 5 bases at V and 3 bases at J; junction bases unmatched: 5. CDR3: CASSPRDRGLYEQYF. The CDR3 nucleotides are TGTGCCAGCAGCCCCCGGGACAGGGGGCTCTACGAGCAGTACTTC.

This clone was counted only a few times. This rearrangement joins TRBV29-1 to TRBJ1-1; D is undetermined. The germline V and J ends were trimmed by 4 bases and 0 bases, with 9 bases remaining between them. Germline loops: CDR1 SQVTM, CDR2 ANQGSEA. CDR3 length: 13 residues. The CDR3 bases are TGCAGCGTTGGTGGCAGGTTGAACACTGAAGCTTTCTTT. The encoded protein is CSVGGRLNTEAFF.

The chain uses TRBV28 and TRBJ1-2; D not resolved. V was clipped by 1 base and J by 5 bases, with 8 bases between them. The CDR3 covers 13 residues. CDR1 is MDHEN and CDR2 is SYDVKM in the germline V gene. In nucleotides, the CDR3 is TGTGCCAGCAGTTTATCCCAGGTTTATGGCTACACCTTC. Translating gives CASSLSQVYGYTF.

The CDR3 sequence is CASGLVPTLTVAFYEQYF. The DNA of the CDR3 is TGTGCTAGTGGTTTGGTACCGACATTGACAGTAGCATTCTACGAGCAGTACTTC. This sequence joins TRBV12-5 and TRBJ2-7; D may be TRBD1 (5 bases). V was pared by 0 bases and J by 3 bases, with 21 bases between. CDR3 size: 18 residues. Germline V lookup: CDR1 LGHNT, CDR2 FRNRAP.

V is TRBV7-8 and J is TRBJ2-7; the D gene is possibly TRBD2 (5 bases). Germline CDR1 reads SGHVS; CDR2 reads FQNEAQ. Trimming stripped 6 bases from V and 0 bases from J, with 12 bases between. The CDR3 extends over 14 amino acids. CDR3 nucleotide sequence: TGTGCCAGCAGTCCGGGGAGCCCCTCCTACGAGCAGTACTTC. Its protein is CASSPGSPSYEQYF. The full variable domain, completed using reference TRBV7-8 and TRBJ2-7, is GAGVSQSPRYKVAKRGQDVALRCDPISGHVSLFWYQQALGQGPEFLTYFQNEAQLDKSGLPSDRFFAERPEGSVSTLKIQRTQQEDSAVYLCASSPGSPSYEQYFGPGTRLTVT.

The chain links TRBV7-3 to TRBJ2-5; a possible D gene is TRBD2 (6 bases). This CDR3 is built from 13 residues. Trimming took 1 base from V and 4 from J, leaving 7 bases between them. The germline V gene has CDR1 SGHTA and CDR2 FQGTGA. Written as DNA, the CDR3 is TGTGCCAGCAGCTTAAACGGGGGAGAGACCCAGTACTTC. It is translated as CASSLNGGETQYF.

CDR3 in DNA: TGCGCCAGCAGGGAGCGGGGGGCTAGCACAGATACGCAGTATTTT. Translating gives CASRERGASTDTQYF. J is TRBJ2-3 and V is TRBV5-1; 9 positions match TRBD2. Looked up from germline, CDR1 is SGHRS and CDR2 is YFSETQ. CDR3 length: 15 residues. V shed 5 bases, J shed 0 bases, and the junction held 4 bases outside the gene matches. Combining the CDR3 with reference TRBV5-1 and TRBJ2-3 gives the whole variable domain KAGVTQTPRYLIKTRGQQVTLSCSPISGHRSVSWYQQTPGQGLQFLFEYFSETQRNKGNFPGRFSGRQFSNSRSEMNVSTLELGDSALYLCASRERGASTDTQYFGPGTRLTVL.

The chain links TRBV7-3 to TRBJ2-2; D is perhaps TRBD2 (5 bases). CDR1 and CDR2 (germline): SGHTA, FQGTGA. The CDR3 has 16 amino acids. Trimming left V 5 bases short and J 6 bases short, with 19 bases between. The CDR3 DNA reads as TGTGCCAGCAGCCTCCCAAACGGCCTAGCCTCCGGGGAGCTGTTTTTT. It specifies CASSLPNGLASGELFF.

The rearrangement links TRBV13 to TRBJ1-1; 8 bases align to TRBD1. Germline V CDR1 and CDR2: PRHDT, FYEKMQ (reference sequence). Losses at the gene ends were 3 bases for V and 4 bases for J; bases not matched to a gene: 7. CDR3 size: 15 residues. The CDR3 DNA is TGTGCCAGCAGCTTTTGGACAGGGCCGATCACTGAAGCTTTCTTT. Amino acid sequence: CASSFWTGPITEAFF.

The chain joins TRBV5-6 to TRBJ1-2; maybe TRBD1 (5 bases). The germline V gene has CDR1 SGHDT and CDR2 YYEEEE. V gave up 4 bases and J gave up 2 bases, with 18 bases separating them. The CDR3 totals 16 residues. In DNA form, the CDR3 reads TGTGCCAGCAGCGCCCTAGGACACGACCTCAACTATGGCTACACCTTC. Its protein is CASSALGHDLNYGYTF.

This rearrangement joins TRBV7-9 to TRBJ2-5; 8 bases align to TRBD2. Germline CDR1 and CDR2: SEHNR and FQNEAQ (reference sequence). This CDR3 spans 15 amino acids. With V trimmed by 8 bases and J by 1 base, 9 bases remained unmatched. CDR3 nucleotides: TGTGCCAGCGGTATAGCGGGACGTGCCCAAGAGACCCAGTACTTC. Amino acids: CASGIAGRAQETQYF.

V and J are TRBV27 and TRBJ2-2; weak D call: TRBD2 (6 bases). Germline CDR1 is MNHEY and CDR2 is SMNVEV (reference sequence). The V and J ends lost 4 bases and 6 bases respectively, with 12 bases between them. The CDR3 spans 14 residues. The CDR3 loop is CASSYLRGAGELFF. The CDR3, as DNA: TGTGCCAGCAGTTACTTGCGGGGTGCCGGGGAGCTGTTTTTT.

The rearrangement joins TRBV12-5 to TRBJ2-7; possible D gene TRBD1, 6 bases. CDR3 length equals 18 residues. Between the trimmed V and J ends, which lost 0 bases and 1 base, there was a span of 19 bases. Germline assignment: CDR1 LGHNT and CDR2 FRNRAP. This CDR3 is CASGLVRSGTSASYEQYF. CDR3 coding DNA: TGTGCTAGTGGTTTGGTACGTTCCGGGACAAGTGCGTCCTACGAGCAGTACTTC.

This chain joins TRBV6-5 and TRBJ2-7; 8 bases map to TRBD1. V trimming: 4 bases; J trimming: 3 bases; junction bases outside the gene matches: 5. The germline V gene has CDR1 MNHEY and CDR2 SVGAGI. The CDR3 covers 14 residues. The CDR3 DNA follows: TGTGCCAGCAGTTCAACCGGGACAGGCTACGAGCAGTACTTC. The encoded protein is CASSSTGTGYEQYF.

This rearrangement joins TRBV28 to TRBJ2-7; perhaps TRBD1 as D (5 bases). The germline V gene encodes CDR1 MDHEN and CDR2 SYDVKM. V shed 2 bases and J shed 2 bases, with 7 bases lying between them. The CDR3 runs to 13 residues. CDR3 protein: CASSLDRAYEQYF. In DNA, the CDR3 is TGTGCCAGCAGTTTAGACAGAGCCTACGAGCAGTACTTC.

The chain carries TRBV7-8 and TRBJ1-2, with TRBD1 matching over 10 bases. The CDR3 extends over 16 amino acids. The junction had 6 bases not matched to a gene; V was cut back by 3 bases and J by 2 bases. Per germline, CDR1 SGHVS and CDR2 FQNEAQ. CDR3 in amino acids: CASSFRDRGTNYGYTF. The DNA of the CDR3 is TGTGCCAGCAGCTTCCGGGACAGGGGAACAAACTATGGCTACACCTTC.

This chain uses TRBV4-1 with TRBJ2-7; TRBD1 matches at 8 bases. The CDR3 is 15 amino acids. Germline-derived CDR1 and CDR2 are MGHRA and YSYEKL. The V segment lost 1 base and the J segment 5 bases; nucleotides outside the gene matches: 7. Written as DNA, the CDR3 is TGCGCCAGCAGCCAAGCCGGGACAGGTGTGGACGAGCAGTACTTC. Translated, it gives CASSQAGTGVDEQYF.

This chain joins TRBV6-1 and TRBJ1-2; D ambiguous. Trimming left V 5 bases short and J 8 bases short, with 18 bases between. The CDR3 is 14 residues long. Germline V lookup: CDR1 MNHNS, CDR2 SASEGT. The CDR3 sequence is CASSLLGLVTGYTF. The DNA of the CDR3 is TGTGCCAGCAGTCTACTGGGCCTGGTAACCGGCTACACCTTC.

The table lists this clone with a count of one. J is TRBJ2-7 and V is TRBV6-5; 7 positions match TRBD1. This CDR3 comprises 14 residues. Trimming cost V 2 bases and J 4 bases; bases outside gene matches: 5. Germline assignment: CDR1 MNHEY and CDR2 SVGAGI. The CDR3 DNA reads TGTGCCAGCAGTTACGCCGCGACAGGGTACGAGCAGTACTTC. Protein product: CASSYAATGYEQYF.

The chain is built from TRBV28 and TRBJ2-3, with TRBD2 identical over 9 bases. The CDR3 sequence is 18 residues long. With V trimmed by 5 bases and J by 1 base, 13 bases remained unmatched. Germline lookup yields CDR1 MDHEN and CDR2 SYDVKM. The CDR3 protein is CASSPEQPRTSGTDTQYF. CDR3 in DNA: TGTGCCAGCAGTCCAGAGCAACCGAGGACTAGCGGCACAGATACGCAGTATTTT.

The CDR3, as DNA: TGTGCCAGCAGGGCAGGGTACGAGCAGTACTTC. Its protein product is CASRAGYEQYF. The rearrangement uses TRBV6-5 and TRBJ2-7; a possible D gene is TRBD1 (5 bases). Per the germline V gene, CDR1 is MNHEY and CDR2 is SVGAGI. The V end was cut by 6 bases, the J end by 4 bases, with 7 bases between. CDR3 length: 11 residues.

The CDR3 bases are TGTGCCATCAGTCGGGACAGGGACTACAATGAGCAGTTCTTC. This gives the protein CAISRDRDYNEQFF. This rearrangement joins TRBV10-3 to TRBJ2-1; 9 bases agree with TRBD1. V was clipped by 5 bases and J by 3 bases; unmatched bases: 2. The germline V gene has CDR1 ENHRY and CDR2 SYGVKD. The CDR3 runs 14 residues.

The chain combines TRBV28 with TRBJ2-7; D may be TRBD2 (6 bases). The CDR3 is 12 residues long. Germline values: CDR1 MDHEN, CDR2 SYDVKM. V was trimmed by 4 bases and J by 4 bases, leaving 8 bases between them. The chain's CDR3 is CASSWGVYEQYF. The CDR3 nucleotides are TGTGCCAGCAGTTGGGGGGTTTACGAGCAGTACTTC.

In DNA form, the CDR3 reads TGCGCCAGCAGCCTGAGTAGCGGACTCTCCTACGAGCAGTACTTC. Its translation is CASSLSSGLSYEQYF. V gene TRBV4-1 combines with J gene TRBJ2-7; tentatively, D is TRBD2 (6 bases). Germline CDR1 and CDR2: MGHRA and YSYEKL. V lost 4 bases to trimming and J lost 0 bases, with 13 bases between them. The CDR3 totals 15 residues.